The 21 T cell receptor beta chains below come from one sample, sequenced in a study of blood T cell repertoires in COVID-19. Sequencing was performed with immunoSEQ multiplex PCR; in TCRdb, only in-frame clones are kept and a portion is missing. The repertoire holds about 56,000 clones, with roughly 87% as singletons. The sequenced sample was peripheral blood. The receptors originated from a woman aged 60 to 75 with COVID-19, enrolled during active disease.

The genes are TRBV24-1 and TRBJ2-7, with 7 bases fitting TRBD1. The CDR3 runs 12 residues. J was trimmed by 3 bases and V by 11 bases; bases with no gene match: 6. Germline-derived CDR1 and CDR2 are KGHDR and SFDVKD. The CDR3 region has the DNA TGTGCCATCGGACAGGTCTTCTACGAGCAGTACTTC. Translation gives CAIGQVFYEQYF.

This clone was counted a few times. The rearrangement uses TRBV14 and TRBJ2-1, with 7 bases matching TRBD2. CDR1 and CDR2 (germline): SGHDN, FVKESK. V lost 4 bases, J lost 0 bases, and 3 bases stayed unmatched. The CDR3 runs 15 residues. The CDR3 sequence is CASSPAGSSYNEQFF. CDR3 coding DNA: TGTGCCAGCAGCCCAGCGGGGAGCTCCTACAATGAGCAGTTCTTC.

The CDR3 nucleotides read TGTGCCATCAGTGTTCCAGGGCCCGCCGGGGAGCTGTTTTTT. Its translation is CAISVPGPAGELFF. The chain combines TRBV10-3 with TRBJ2-2; D possibly corresponds to TRBD1 (5 bases). The germline V and J ends were trimmed by 4 bases and 6 bases, with 12 bases remaining between them. Per germline, CDR1 ENHRY and CDR2 SYGVKD. The length of the CDR3 is 14 residues.

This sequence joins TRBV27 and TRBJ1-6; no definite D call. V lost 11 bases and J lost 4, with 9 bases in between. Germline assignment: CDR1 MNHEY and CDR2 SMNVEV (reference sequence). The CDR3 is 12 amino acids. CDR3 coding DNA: TGTGCCGCCGGGGTTTATAATTCACCCCTCCACTTT. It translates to CAAGVYNSPLHF.

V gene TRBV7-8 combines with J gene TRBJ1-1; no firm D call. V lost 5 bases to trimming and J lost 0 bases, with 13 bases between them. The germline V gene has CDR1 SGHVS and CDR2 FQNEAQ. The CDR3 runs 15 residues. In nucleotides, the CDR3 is TGTGCCAGCAGCGTGACACGTTACATGAACACTGAAGCTTTCTTT. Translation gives CASSVTRYMNTEAFF.

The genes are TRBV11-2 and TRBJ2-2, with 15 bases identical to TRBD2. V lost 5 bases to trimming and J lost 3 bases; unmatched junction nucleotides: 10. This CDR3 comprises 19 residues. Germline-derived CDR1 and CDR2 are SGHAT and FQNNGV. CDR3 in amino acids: CASSAPLGLAGGHTGELFF. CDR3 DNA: TGTGCCAGCAGCGCACCCCTAGGACTAGCGGGAGGGCACACCGGGGAGCTGTTTTTT.

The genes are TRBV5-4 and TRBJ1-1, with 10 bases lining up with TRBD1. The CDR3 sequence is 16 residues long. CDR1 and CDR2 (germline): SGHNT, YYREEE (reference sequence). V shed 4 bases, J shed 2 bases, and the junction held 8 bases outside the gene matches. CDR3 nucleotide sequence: TGTGCCAGCAGCCGGGGACAGGGGTTTAGTAACACTGAAGCTTTCTTT. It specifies CASSRGQGFSNTEAFF.

The CDR3 bases are TGTGCCAGCAGTGAATGGGGCAACCCCAATAATTCACCCCTCCACTTT. Translation gives CASSEWGNPNNSPLHF. The rearrangement uses TRBV25-1 and TRBJ1-6; D is perhaps TRBD1 (5 bases). CDR3 length: 16 amino acids. The germline V gene has CDR1 MGHDK and CDR2 SYGVNS. Trimming removed 1 base at V and 5 bases at J, with 12 bases between.

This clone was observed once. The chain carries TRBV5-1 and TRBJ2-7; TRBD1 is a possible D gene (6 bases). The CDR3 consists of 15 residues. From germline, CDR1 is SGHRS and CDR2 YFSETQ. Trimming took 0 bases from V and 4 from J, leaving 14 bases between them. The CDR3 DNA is TGCGCCAGCAGCTTGGTAGGGCAGGGGAGTTACGAGCAGTACTTC. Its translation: CASSLVGQGSYEQYF.

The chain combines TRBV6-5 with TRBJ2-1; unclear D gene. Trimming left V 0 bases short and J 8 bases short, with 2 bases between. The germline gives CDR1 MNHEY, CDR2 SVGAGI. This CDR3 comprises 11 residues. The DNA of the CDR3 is TGTGCCAGCAGTTACTCCTATGAGCAGTTCTTC. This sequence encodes CASSYSYEQFF.

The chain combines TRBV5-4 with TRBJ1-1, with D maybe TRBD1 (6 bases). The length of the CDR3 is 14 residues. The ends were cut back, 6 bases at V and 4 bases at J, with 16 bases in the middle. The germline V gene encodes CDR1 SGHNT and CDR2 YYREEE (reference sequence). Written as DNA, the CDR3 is TGTGCCAGCAACTCCCATATGGGGGCCACTGAAGCTTTCTTT. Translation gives CASNSHMGATEAFF. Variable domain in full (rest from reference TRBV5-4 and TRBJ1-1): ETGVTQSPTHLIKTRGQQVTLRCSSQSGHNTVSWYQQALGQGPQFIFQYYREEENGRGNFPPRFSGLQFPNYSSELNVNALELDDSALYLCASNSHMGATEAFFGQGTRLTVV.

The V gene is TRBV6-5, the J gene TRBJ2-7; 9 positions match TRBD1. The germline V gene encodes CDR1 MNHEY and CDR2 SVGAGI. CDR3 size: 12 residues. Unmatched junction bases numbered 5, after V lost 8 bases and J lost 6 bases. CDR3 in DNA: TGTGCCAGCCGGGACAGGGAGGGCGAGCAGTACTTC. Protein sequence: CASRDREGEQYF.

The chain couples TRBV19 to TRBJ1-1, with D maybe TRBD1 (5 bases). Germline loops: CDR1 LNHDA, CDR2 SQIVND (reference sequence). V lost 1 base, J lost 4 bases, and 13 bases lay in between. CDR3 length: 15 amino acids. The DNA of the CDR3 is TGTGCCAGTAGTATAGGTGGCAGGGTGACCACTGAAGCTTTCTTT. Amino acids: CASSIGGRVTTEAFF.

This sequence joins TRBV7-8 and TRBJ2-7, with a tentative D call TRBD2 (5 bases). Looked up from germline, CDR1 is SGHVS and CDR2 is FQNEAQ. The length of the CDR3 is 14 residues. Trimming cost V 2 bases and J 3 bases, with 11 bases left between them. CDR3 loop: CASSLLGSDYEQYF. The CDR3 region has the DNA TGTGCCAGCAGCTTACTAGGGAGCGACTACGAGCAGTACTTC. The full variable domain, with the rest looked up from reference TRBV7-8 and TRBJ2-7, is GAGVSQSPRYKVAKRGQDVALRCDPISGHVSLFWYQQALGQGPEFLTYFQNEAQLDKSGLPSDRFFAERPEGSVSTLKIQRTQQEDSAVYLCASSLLGSDYEQYFGPGTRLTVT.

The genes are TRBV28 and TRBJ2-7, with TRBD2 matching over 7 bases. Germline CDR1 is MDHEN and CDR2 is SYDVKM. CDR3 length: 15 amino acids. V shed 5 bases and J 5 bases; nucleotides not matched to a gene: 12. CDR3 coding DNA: TGTGCCAGCAGTGTCATTGGGGAGGGCCAAAACGAGCAGTACTTC. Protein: CASSVIGEGQNEQYF.

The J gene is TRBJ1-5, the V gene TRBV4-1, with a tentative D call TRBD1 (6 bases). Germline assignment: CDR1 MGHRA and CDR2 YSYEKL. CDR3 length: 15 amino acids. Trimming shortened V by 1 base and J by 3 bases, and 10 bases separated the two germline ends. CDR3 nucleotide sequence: TGCGCCAGCAGCCAAGCAGGGGTCTTCAATCAGCCCCAGCATTTT. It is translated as CASSQAGVFNQPQHF.

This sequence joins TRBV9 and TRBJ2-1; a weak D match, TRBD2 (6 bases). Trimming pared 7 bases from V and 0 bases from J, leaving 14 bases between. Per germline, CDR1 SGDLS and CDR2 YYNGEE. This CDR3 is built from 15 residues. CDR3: CASGLGGSSYNEQFF. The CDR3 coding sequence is TGTGCCAGCGGCCTGGGGGGAAGCTCCTACAATGAGCAGTTCTTC. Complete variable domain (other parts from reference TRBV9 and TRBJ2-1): DSGVTQTPKHLITATGQRVTLRCSPRSGDLSVYWYQQSLDQGLQFLIQYYNGEERAKGNILERFSAQQFPDLHSELNLSSLELGDSALYFCASGLGGSSYNEQFFGPGTRLTVL.

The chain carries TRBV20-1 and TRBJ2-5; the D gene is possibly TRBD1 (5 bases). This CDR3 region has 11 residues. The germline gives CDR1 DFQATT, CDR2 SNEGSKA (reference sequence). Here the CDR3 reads CSIGVEETQYF. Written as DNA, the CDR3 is TGCAGCATAGGGGTGGAAGAGACCCAGTACTTC.

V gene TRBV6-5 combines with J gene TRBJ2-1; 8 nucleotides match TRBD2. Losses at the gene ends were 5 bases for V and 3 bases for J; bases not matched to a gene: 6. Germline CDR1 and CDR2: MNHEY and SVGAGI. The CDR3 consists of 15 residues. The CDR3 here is CASSPGTSLYNEQFF. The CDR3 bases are TGTGCCAGCAGTCCGGGGACTAGTCTCTACAATGAGCAGTTCTTC.

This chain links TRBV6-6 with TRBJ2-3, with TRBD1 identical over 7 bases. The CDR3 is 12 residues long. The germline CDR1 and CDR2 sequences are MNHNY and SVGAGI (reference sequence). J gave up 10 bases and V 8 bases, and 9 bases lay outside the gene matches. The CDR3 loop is CASGRQGRPQYF. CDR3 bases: TGTGCCAGCGGGAGACAGGGTAGGCCGCAGTATTTT.

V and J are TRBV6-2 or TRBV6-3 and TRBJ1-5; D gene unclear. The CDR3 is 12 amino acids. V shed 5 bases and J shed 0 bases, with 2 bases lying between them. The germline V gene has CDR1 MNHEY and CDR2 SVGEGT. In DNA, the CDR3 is TGTGCCAGCAGTCGTAGCAATCAGCCCCAGCATTTT. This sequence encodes CASSRSNQPQHF.